The source of this TCR beta chain is a study of beta chain features in type 1 diabetes. Findings of the study overall: The question left open here concerned HLA type influencing TCRB rearrangement.

What was sequenced were expressed TCRB transcripts, since all of the isolated RNA had been reverse transcribed. Produced via immunoSEQ multiplex PCR; TCRdb's table is partial and in-frame only. Of about 900,000 clones in the sample, roughly 15% were seen once. V gave up 5 bases and J gave up 2 bases, with 16 bases separating them. The CDR3 is made up of 16 amino acids. Per the germline V gene, CDR1 is SGHTA and CDR2 is FQGNSA. About this clone: Its specificity is unknown.

Cells sorted by CD45RO/CCR7/CD25/CD127/CD95/CD27 comprised CD4+ naive, central memory, regulatory and stem cell-like memory cells. This sequence originates from a young woman in good health. The chain carries TRBV7-2 and TRBJ2-1; D gene unclear. Input material: naive CD4+ T cells from blood. CDR3: CASSRTRSSAYNEQFF. CDR3 sequence (DNA): TGTGCCAGCAGCCGTACCCGGAGCAGCGCCTACAATGAGCAGTTCTTC.